These T cell receptor beta chains were read from a single sample in a study of human T cells and chemical hapten exposure. TCRdb passed the RACE reads through MiXCR, listing each CDR3 protein once. The table includes 300,000 to 450,000 distinct CDR3 sequences, roughly 5.3% detected once. Sequencing was performed on whole blood, taken in connection with sensitization to the hapten diphenylcyclopropenone (DPC). The receptor source for this set is a woman between 50 and 59 years old with alopecia areata. Some clones in this sample may be carry-over from other donors' samples. Both conserved end residues are part of each CDR3. The D gene is left open where the match is weak. Clone size is shown for a subset of rows, as once, few, many or a class of expanded clone.

cdr3_aa cdr3_nt v_call clone_size j_call d_call
CASSFLDPGHTGELFF TGTGCCAGCAGCTTTTTGGACCCAGGGCACACCGGGGAGCTGTTTTTT TRBV5-6 many TRBJ2-2 .
CASSEQRNNEQFF TGTGCCAGCAGTGAACAGAGAAACAATGAGCAGTTCTTC TRBV25-1 few TRBJ2-1 .
CAGRLAGGETQYF TGTGCCGGGAGACTAGCGGGAGGAGAGACCCAGTACTTC TRBV2 . TRBJ2-5 TRBD2
CSVGDGAGEKLFF TGCAGCGTGGGGGACGGGGCAGGTGAAAAACTGTTTTTT TRBV29-1 . TRBJ1-4 .
CASSFSGKPHEQYF TGTGCCAGCAGCTTCAGTGGTAAGCCGCACGAGCAGTACTTC TRBV11-3 . TRBJ2-7 .
CASRPGRESHNEQFF TGTGCCAGCAGACCCGGTCGGGAGTCCCACAATGAGCAGTTCTTC TRBV6-5 many TRBJ2-1 .
CASSEWGDTQYF TGTGCCAGCAGTGAATGGGGAGATACGCAGTATTTT TRBV6-1 . TRBJ2-3 .
CASSGLGRVGTDTQYF TGTGCCAGCAGTGGACTGGGCAGGGTAGGGACAGATACGCAGTATTTT TRBV6-6 many TRBJ2-3 .
CASSSLRTDTQYF TGTGCCAGCAGCTCGCTCCGCACAGATACGCAGTATTTT TRBV7-2 many TRBJ2-3 .
CASSQTQGARGTEAFF TGTGCCAGCAGCCAAACGCAGGGGGCCCGGGGTACTGAAGCTTTCTTT TRBV3-1 . TRBJ1-1 TRBD1
CASSTGQPNYGYTF TGTGCCAGCAGTACGGGACAGCCTAACTATGGCTACACCTTC TRBV6-5 . TRBJ1-2 TRBD1